Listed below are T cell receptor beta chains from one sample, sequenced in a study of shared clonotypes between healthy human individuals. Clones were sequenced by immunoSEQ multiplex PCR, and TCRdb holds only the in-frame ones, with some missing. Of about 490,000 clones listed, around 78% are singletons. The sequencing input was PBMCs. Receptors were obtained from a woman between 35 and 50 years old in good health. Some clones in this sample may be carry-over from other donors' samples. The CDR3 runs from the conserved cysteine through the conserved F or W. The D gene is left open where the match is weak. Rows may omit the clone size; those that give it use once, few, many or a size class.

v_call	d_call	clone_size	j_call	cdr3_nt	cdr3_aa
TRBV7-2	TRBD2	few	TRBJ2-7	TGTGCCAGCAGCTTAGCGGGGGGGTCCTACGAGCAGTACTTC	CASSLAGGSYEQYF
TRBV10-2	NA	NA	TRBJ1-1	TGCGCCAGCAGTGAACGCGTATGGCGGGACGGGTCTGAAGCTTTCTTT	CASSERVWRDGSEAFF
TRBV6-1	NA	once	TRBJ1-4	TGTGCCAGCTCTGAAGGGAGAGGCGAAAAACTGTTTTTT	CASSEGRGEKLFF
TRBV28	NA	NA	TRBJ2-2	TGTGCCAGCACGAACCCGGGACATTCGTTTTTT	CASTNPGHSFF
TRBV7-9	TRBD2	NA	TRBJ2-7	TGTGCCAGCAGCTTAAGTAGCGGGAGTCTTCTCCACGAGCAGTACTTC	CASSLSSGSLLHEQYF
TRBV29-1	TRBD1	NA	TRBJ2-5	TGCAGCGTTGACTACACAGGGGGCTTTAAGACCCAGTACTTC	CSVDYTGGFKTQYF
TRBV7-8	NA	once	TRBJ2-7	TGTGCCAGCAGCCTTCGGAGCAACCCGGGGGTTGAGCAGTACTTC	CASSLRSNPGVEQYF
TRBV10-3	TRBD1	NA	TRBJ1-1	TGTGCCATCAGAACTCCACAGGGGCGCGCTGAAGCTTTCTTT	CAIRTPQGRAEAFF
TRBV29-1	NA	NA	TRBJ2-1	TGCAGCGTAGAAGCCGTTCTTGAGCAGTTCTTC	CSVEAVLEQFF
TRBV4-2	TRBD1	NA	TRBJ2-7	TGTGCCAGCAGCAGCCGGGACAGGGACGAGCAGTACTTC	CASSSRDRDEQYF
TRBV7-9	NA	NA	TRBJ1-1	TGTGCCAGCAGCTTAGCGAAAGGGATCGGATCGAACACTGAAGCTTTCTTT	CASSLAKGIGSNTEAFF
TRBV15	NA	NA	TRBJ2-7	TGTGCCACCAGCAGAGATGGGGTTCACGAGCAGTACTTC	CATSRDGVHEQYF
TRBV19	NA	NA	TRBJ1-3	TGTGCCAGTAGTATTTCGGATTCTGGAAACACCATATATTTT	CASSISDSGNTIYF
TRBV27	NA	NA	TRBJ2-2	TGTGCCAGCAGTTCCGGGACCTCTAACACCGGGGAGCTGTTTTTT	CASSSGTSNTGELFF
TRBV28	TRBD2	NA	TRBJ2-7	TGTGCCAGCAGTCGAGCGGGAGGGCGGGCCTACGAGCAGTACTTC	CASSRAGGRAYEQYF
TRBV9	NA	NA	TRBJ2-7	TGTGCCAGCAGCGTAGATCAGGGGAACTACGAGCAGTACTTC	CASSVDQGNYEQYF
TRBV10-3	TRBD1	NA	TRBJ2-7	TGTGCCATCAGTGAGACAGACAGGGACTACGAGCAGTACTTC	CAISETDRDYEQYF
TRBV7-8	NA	few	TRBJ1-1	TGTGCCAGCCGCAATCGGGAGGACACTGAAGCTTTCTTT	CASRNREDTEAFF
TRBV5-1	TRBD1	NA	TRBJ2-1	TGCGCCAGCAGCTTGGGGGACAGCCTCCAATACAATGAGCAGTTCTTC	CASSLGDSLQYNEQFF
TRBV21-1	NA	NA	TRBJ1-1	TGTGCCAGCAGATACGGGGGACCCCCGGCAACTGAAGCTTTCTTT	CASRYGGPPATEAFF
TRBV19	NA	NA	TRBJ2-7	TGTGCCAGTAGTATAGGCACAGGGAGCTCCTACGAGCAGTACTTC	CASSIGTGSSYEQYF
TRBV19	NA	NA	TRBJ1-2	TGTGCCAGTACTCAGTTGACACCAAACTATGGCTACACCTTC	CASTQLTPNYGYTF
TRBV11-2	NA	few	TRBJ2-5	TGTGCCAGCAGCTTAGGAGGGGAAGAGACCCAGTACTTC	CASSLGGEETQYF
TRBV18	NA	NA	TRBJ1-5	TGTGCCAGCTCACCAACCAGGCCGGGGTCCAATCAGCCCCAGCATTTT	CASSPTRPGSNQPQHF
TRBV10-3	NA	NA	TRBJ1-1	TGTGCCATCAGTGGTGGGCAGACTGAAGCTTTCTTT	CAISGGQTEAFF
TRBV29-1	NA	NA	TRBJ2-3	TGCAGCGTTCCCCTGAGCGGCACAGATACGCAGTATTTT	CSVPLSGTDTQYF
TRBV30	NA	NA	TRBJ2-1	TGTGCCTGGACTAGAGGAGGGGGGTTCGATGAGCAGTTCTTC	CAWTRGGGFDEQFF
TRBV7-8	NA	NA	TRBJ1-4	TGTGCCAGCAGCCGTACGGGCGGGGAAAAACTGTTTTTT	CASSRTGGEKLFF
TRBV30	TRBD1	NA	TRBJ2-7	TGTGCCTGGAGCGCGACAGGGAACGAGCAGTACTTC	CAWSATGNEQYF
TRBV5-1	TRBD2	NA	TRBJ2-2	TGCGCCAGCAGCTTAGGACTAGCGGGGAACACCGGGGAGCTGTTTTTT	CASSLGLAGNTGELFF
TRBV11-2	NA	NA	TRBJ2-5	TGTGCCAGCAGCCCTCCGGGTAGCGTAAAAGAGACCCAGTACTTC	CASSPPGSVKETQYF
TRBV19	TRBD1	once	TRBJ2-7	TGTGCCAGTAGTTCACCGGGACAGTACTACGAGCAGTACTTC	CASSSPGQYYEQYF
TRBV5-1	TRBD1	NA	TRBJ2-1	TGCGCCAGCAGCTTGGGAGCGACAGGGATTAACAATGAGCAGTTCTTC	CASSLGATGINNEQFF
TRBV6-5	TRBD2	NA	TRBJ2-1	TGTGCCAGCAGGGAGCGGGAACCCTACAATGAGCAGTTCTTC	CASREREPYNEQFF
TRBV7-9	TRBD2	many	TRBJ2-2	TGTGCCAGCAGCCGACCGGGACTAGCGGGAGTTTACGGGGAGCTGTTTTTT	CASSRPGLAGVYGELFF
TRBV30	NA	NA	TRBJ1-2	TGTGCCTGGGGAAGGGGAAACTATGGCTACACCTTC	CAWGRGNYGYTF
TRBV9	NA	NA	TRBJ1-1	TGTGCCAGCTCCCAGTCGAACACTGAAGCTTTCTTT	CASSQSNTEAFF
TRBV7-2	TRBD1	NA	TRBJ1-1	TGTGCCAGCAGCTTGTGGACAGGGGGCTCCACTGAAGCTTTCTTT	CASSLWTGGSTEAFF
TRBV5-6	NA	NA	TRBJ1-2	TGTGCCAGCACCGGAAGCGGGGGGCGCGGCTACACCTTC	CASTGSGGRGYTF
TRBV4-3	NA	many	TRBJ2-6	TGCGCCAGCAGCCAACATCAATCCGGGATCTCTGGGGCCAACGTCCTGACTTTC	CASSQHQSGISGANVLTF
TRBV4-1	NA	NA	TRBJ2-3	TGCGCCAGCAGCCTTGGGGACGTTAGCACAGATACGCAGTATTTT	CASSLGDVSTDTQYF
TRBV12-5	NA	NA	TRBJ2-3	TGTGCTAGTGGTATGGACTTCGATACGCAGTATTTT	CASGMDFDTQYF
TRBV7-2	TRBD2	NA	TRBJ2-5	TGTGCCAGCAGCTTAGGCGGGGGAATGTACCAAGAGACCCAGTACTTC	CASSLGGGMYQETQYF
TRBV7-2	NA	once	TRBJ1-1	TGTGCCAGCAGCTTAGATGCGGGCGGACAGCCCAGCTTCTTT	CASSLDAGGQPSFF
TRBV27	TRBD1	once	TRBJ2-4	TGTGCCAGCAGGCCAGGGGACAGGGGTACTGGCGACATTCAGTACTTC	CASRPGDRGTGDIQYF
TRBV30	TRBD1	NA	TRBJ1-3	TGTGCCTGGAGTACAGGACAGGGCTATGTGAACACCATATATTTT	CAWSTGQGYVNTIYF
TRBV5-4	TRBD2	NA	TRBJ2-1	TGTGCCAGCACCCTAGAGCCGGGAGGTTCCTACAATGAGCAGTTCTTC	CASTLEPGGSYNEQFF
TRBV2	NA	once	TRBJ2-6	TGTGCCAGCAGTCCAAGCTCTGGGGCCAACGTCCTGACTTTC	CASSPSSGANVLTF
TRBV21-1	NA	NA	TRBJ2-7	TGTGCCAGCAGCAAAGATGAACGGGAAGTCTACTTC	CASSKDEREVYF
TRBV30	TRBD2	NA	TRBJ2-3	TGTGCCTGTTCCGGGACTAGCGGGTATTTT	CACSGTSGYF
TRBV6-5	TRBD1	NA	TRBJ1-1	TGTGCCAGCACGGACAGGAGGAACACTGAAGCTTTCTTT	CASTDRRNTEAFF
TRBV29-1	NA	many	TRBJ1-1	TGCAGCGTTGCCGTCTTGGGGGGAACTGAAGCTTTCTTT	CSVAVLGGTEAFF
TRBV6-5	NA	NA	TRBJ2-7	TGTGCCAGCAGTTACTCGGCCCCCTACGAGCAGTACTTC	CASSYSAPYEQYF
TRBV4-1	NA	NA	TRBJ2-7	TGCGCCAGCAGCCCGGGGGCCGACTACGAGCAGTACTTC	CASSPGADYEQYF
TRBV28	TRBD2	NA	TRBJ2-5	TGTGCCAGCAGTCCACTCCTAGCGGGAGAGACCCAGTACTTC	CASSPLLAGETQYF